This is a list of T cell receptor beta chains from one sample in a study of radiation and T cells in renal cell carcinoma. Only in-frame clones appear in the TCRdb table, and some are missing; sequencing was by immunoSEQ multiplex PCR. The top ten clones hold roughly 6.1% of a sample with roughly 60,000 clones, roughly 79% of them seen once. The sample was blood, taken from a patient whose treatment included radiotherapy and nephrectomy. Source of these receptors: a man in his 60s with renal cell carcinoma. CDR3s include the opening cysteine and the closing phenylalanine or tryptophan. Fields, in order: V gene, CDR3 protein.

TRBV5-1	CASSMVRDDGYTF
TRBV6-1	CASSIGEGGYTF
TRBV5-6	CASSTWDILNQPQHF
TRBV30	CAWSLTGNTIYF
TRBV7-9	CASSLAGAGESSYNSPLHF
TRBV30	CAWSQTINFSPLHF
TRBV5-6	CASSLGAGDTEAFF
TRBV30	CAWSAGPDRGNQPQHF
TRBV10-3	CAISESDGPTDTQYF
TRBV18	CASSRDRGGEKLFF
TRBV18	CASSNLRGNTIYF
TRBV7-8	CASSLALGGLALHF
TRBV19	CASSQPGLAGETQYF
TRBV10-2	CASREQSGGSKNIQYF
TRBV2	CASSVQESFTDTQYF
TRBV10-3	CAISEAAMNTEAFF
TRBV29-1	CSVEVARDYEQYF
TRBV10-2	CASTGQNYGYTF
TRBV30	CARDRGGNTIYF
TRBV9	CASSPKNIRGNTGELFF
TRBV5-6	CASRFWGRDNEQFF
TRBV19	CASSPRGTGLQTGELFF
TRBV18	CASSPRPGQLNEKLFF
TRBV30	CALLEETSGYTDTQYF
TRBV7-9	CASSLGGFETDTQYF
TRBV4-1	CASSQEGTGPVETQYF
TRBV9	CASSVDSSGGEQFF
TRBV30	CAGLGERDYGYTF
TRBV7-9	CASLAGANVLTF
TRBV19	CASTPGGVFNQPQHF
TRBV7-2	CASSPETGPSSTLTF
TRBV7-9	CASSSNRGRRETQYF
TRBV30	CAWSLGLAGGPDEQFF
TRBV25-1	CASTRDRGGEKLFF
TRBV2	CASSGETGENTEAFF
TRBV19	CASSIPGDAYGYTF
TRBV5-4	CASSLEFSTEAFF
TRBV15	CATSDRTGVLYNEQFF
TRBV6-1	CASSDLHGPGNTIYF
TRBV5-1	CASSLGGSSYNEQFF
TRBV6-1	CASRRQGTANTEAFF
TRBV27	CASSPSTGMNTEAFF
TRBV5-6	CASSLPDRGIYEQYF
TRBV11-3	CASSAYNEQFF
TRBV11-2	CASSRTLEAFF